The next 32 T cell receptor beta chains were all read from a single sample in a study of regulatory T cells in long-lasting Graves disease. Arm-PCR of CDR3 regions with iRepertoire HTBI primers generated TCR beta libraries. A single record per CDR3 protein comes from TCRdb applying MiXCR to the multiplex PCR reads. The repertoire holds 350,000 to 400,000 distinct CDR3 sequences, with around 15% as singletons. Time point indicated: newly diagnosed GD, antithyroid drugs for less than 3 months. The TCR library was prepared using RNA isolated from PBMCs. The same data also went into a second study, on T cells in Graves' hyperthyroidism and ophthalmopathy.

Sample: peripheral blood mononuclear cells (PBMCs), taken at new diagnosis, from a patient treated with antithyroid drugs. These receptor sequences come from a woman aged 18-29 years with Graves disease.

This sequence joins TRBV11-2 and TRBJ2-7, with 7 bases that match TRBD1. The CDR3 covers 15 residues. Trimming at V came to 3 bases and at J to 3 bases, leaving 8 bases not matched to a gene. Germline CDR1 SGHAT, CDR2 FQNNGV. CDR3 sequence: CASSFIDRDRYEQYF. CDR3 sequence (DNA): TGTGCCAGCAGCTTTATAGACAGGGACCGCTACGAGCAGTACTTC.

The sample holds one count of this clonotype. The V call is TRBV19, the J call TRBJ2-5; D remains ambiguous. V gave up 2 bases and J gave up 7 bases, with 5 bases separating them. The CDR3 contains 11 residues. CDR1 LNHDA and CDR2 SQIVND come from the germline V gene (reference sequence). CDR3 region: CASSITGTQYF. As DNA, the CDR3 is TGTGCCAGTAGTATAACGGGGACCCAGTACTTC.

This clonotype was observed a handful of times. The chain uses TRBV7-9 and TRBJ1-1; D gene uncertain. There are 13 residues in the CDR3. Germline assignment: CDR1 SEHNR and CDR2 FQNEAQ (reference sequence). Between the trimmed V and J ends, which lost 1 base and 4 bases, there was a span of 7 bases. The CDR3: CASSLDGFTEAFF. CDR3 in DNA: TGTGCCAGCAGCTTAGACGGGTTCACTGAAGCTTTCTTT. The variable domain in full, completed from reference TRBV7-9 and TRBJ1-1, reads DTGVSQNPRHKITKRGQNVTFRCDPISEHNRLYWYRQTLGQGPEFLTYFQNEAQLEKSRLLSDRFSAERPKGSFSTLEIQRTEQGDSAMYLCASSLDGFTEAFFGQGTRLTVV.

This clonotype was counted ten times or more. The chain uses TRBV11-1 and TRBJ2-3, with D unclear. V gave up 0 bases and J gave up 2 bases, with 9 bases separating them. Germline CDR1 and CDR2: SGHAT and FQDESV (reference sequence). The CDR3 length is 15 residues. CDR3 sequence reads: CASSLAPQTTDTQYF. Here the CDR3 DNA reads TGTGCCAGCAGCTTAGCGCCCCAGACCACAGATACGCAGTATTTT.

The sample holds many counts of this clonotype. The chain links TRBV12-3 or TRBV12-4 to TRBJ1-1; tentative D call: TRBD1 (6 bases). This CDR3 contains 12 residues. V shed 7 bases and J shed 10 bases, with 16 bases lying between them. The DNA of the CDR3 is TGTGCCAGCACCGTTCCCCCCAGGGGAGCTTTCTTT. Amino acids: CASTVPPRGAFF.

This clonotype was detected ten times or more. The rearrangement joins TRBV20-1 to TRBJ2-1; D gene unclear. Germline CDR1 is DFQATT and CDR2 is SNEGSKA (reference sequence). Deletions cut 3 bases from V and 0 bases from J, with 21 bases between. The CDR3 totals 18 residues. The CDR3 is CSARRRPEKDFSYNEQFF. CDR3 in DNA: TGCAGTGCTAGGAGGCGGCCAGAAAAAGACTTCTCCTACAATGAGCAGTTCTTC.

This clonotype was seen at least ten times. The chain has TRBV5-1 and TRBJ2-5; D is possibly TRBD1 (5 bases). The CDR3 covers 14 residues. Germline loops: CDR1 SGHRS, CDR2 YFSETQ. V lost 2 bases, J lost 4 bases, and 12 bases lay in between. The CDR3 loop reads CASSFGAGLETQYF. The CDR3 coding sequence is TGCGCCAGCAGCTTTGGGGCCGGATTAGAGACCCAGTACTTC.

This clonotype was counted at least ten times. This sequence joins TRBV20-1 and TRBJ2-3; either TRBD1 or TRBD2 may fit D (6 bases each). CDR3 length: 16 amino acids. The V end lost 5 bases, the J end lost 2 bases, and 20 bases lay between the germline ends. From germline, CDR1 is DFQATT and CDR2 SNEGSKA (reference sequence). In DNA, the CDR3 is TGCAGTGCTGTAAGAAAGGGGGGCGGTAACACAGATACGCAGTATTTT. Translation gives CSAVRKGGGNTDTQYF.

In this sample, this clonotype turned up a few times. Just one base apart from a much larger clone, this may be a read error. The chain is built from TRBV12-3 or TRBV12-4 and TRBJ2-5; TRBD1 might be the D (6 bases). This CDR3 contains 14 residues. CDR3: CASGFGQRQETQYF. CDR3 coding DNA: TGTGCCAGCGGTTTCGGACAGAGACAAGAGACCCAGTACTTC.

This clonotype was found many times. The V call is TRBV30, the J call TRBJ1-2; D uncertain. Germline CDR1 GTSNPN, CDR2 SVGIG (reference sequence). This CDR3 has 13 residues. V lost 1 base to trimming and J lost 4 bases, with 10 bases between them. The CDR3, as DNA: TGTGCCTGGAGTGCGGGAGCTGGCTATGGCTACACCTTC. It yields the protein CAWSAGAGYGYTF.

This clonotype was seen ten or more times. The chain couples TRBV11-2 to TRBJ1-3, with no clear D. V lost 5 bases and J lost 6, with 11 bases in between. CDR3 size: 13 residues. The germline V gene has CDR1 SGHAT and CDR2 FQNNGV. CDR3: CASSRNRENTIYF. CDR3 sequence (DNA): TGTGCCAGCAGCCGGAATAGGGAAAACACCATATATTTT.

This clonotype was seen ten or more times. V is TRBV28 and J is TRBJ2-7, with D unresolved. This CDR3 has 12 residues. Deletions cut 5 bases from V and 7 bases from J, with 12 bases between. Germline CDR1 is MDHEN and CDR2 is SYDVKM. CDR3 DNA: TGTGCCAGCAGTCCCAGAACAAGGGAGCAGTACTTC. Protein: CASSPRTREQYF.

This clonotype was counted many times. The rearrangement joins TRBV24-1 to TRBJ2-1, with 11 bases identical to TRBD1. The V gene end was trimmed by 0 bases and the J gene end by 3 bases; junction bases not matched to a gene: 0. There are 16 residues in the CDR3. Germline CDR1 reads KGHDR; CDR2 reads SFDVKD. CDR3 protein: CATSDLGTGGYNEQFF. CDR3 sequence (DNA): TGTGCCACCAGTGATTTGGGGACAGGGGGCTACAATGAGCAGTTCTTC.

This clonotype was detected ten times or more. This chain links TRBV12-3 or TRBV12-4 with TRBJ1-2, with D hard to call. The germline V and J ends were trimmed by 1 base and 4 bases, with 13 bases remaining between them. The CDR3 covers 15 residues. The CDR3 coding sequence is TGTGCCAGCAGTTTAGGAGCAAGCCCCCGCTATGGCTACACCTTC. Translating it yields CASSLGASPRYGYTF.

At least ten counts were recorded for this clonotype. J is TRBJ1-4 and V is TRBV12-3 or TRBV12-4, with TRBD1 identical over 8 bases. The CDR3 runs to 14 residues. V was pared by 6 bases and J by 8 bases, with 8 bases of the junction left unmatched. CDR3 protein: CASRSGTGGEKLFF. CDR3 in DNA: TGTGCCAGCAGGTCCGGGACAGGAGGGGAAAAACTGTTTTTT.

This clonotype was detected many times. The chain recombines TRBV20-1 with TRBJ2-5; tentative D call: TRBD1 (6 bases). Between the trimmed V and J ends, which lost 5 bases and 4 bases, there was a span of 20 bases. Looked up from germline, CDR1 is DFQATT and CDR2 is SNEGSKA (reference sequence). This CDR3 has 15 amino acids. The chain's CDR3 is CSAAGERVLRETQYF. In DNA, the CDR3 is TGCAGTGCTGCAGGGGAGAGGGTCTTACGAGAGACCCAGTACTTC.

The chain employs TRBV7-9 and TRBJ1-5, with D perhaps TRBD1 (6 bases). Germline V gene lookup returns CDR1 SEHNR and CDR2 FQNEAQ (reference sequence). Trimming removed 1 base from V and 6 bases from J, with 16 bases in between. The CDR3 runs 16 residues. The CDR3 DNA reads as TGTGCCAGCAGCTTAGAAGATCTCGGGGGCGTTCAGCCCCAGCATTTT. As protein: CASSLEDLGGVQPQHF.

Only a few counts were recorded for this clonotype. This chain links TRBV6-4 with TRBJ2-7; TRBD1 agrees at 8 bases. V gave up 5 bases and J gave up 2 bases; unmatched junction bases: 5. The CDR3 has 14 amino acids. Germline loops: CDR1 MRHNA, CDR2 SNTAGT. The CDR3 loop is CASSIRGLAYEQYF. The CDR3 coding sequence is TGTGCCAGCAGTATCAGGGGGCTAGCCTACGAGCAGTACTTC.

The sample holds many counts of this clonotype. The rearrangement links TRBV20-1 to TRBJ2-7, with a possible D match to TRBD2 (7 bases). CDR1 is DFQATT and CDR2 is SNEGSKA in the germline V gene (reference sequence). CDR3 length: 13 residues. Trimming took 6 bases from V and 4 from J, leaving 16 bases between them. The CDR3 DNA reads TGCAGTGCCCCGCTTAGGGGGGGGTACGAGCAGTACTTC. Translation gives CSAPLRGGYEQYF.

The V call is TRBV5-1, the J call TRBJ1-2; the D gene is possibly TRBD1 (5 bases). The germline V gene encodes CDR1 SGHRS and CDR2 YFSETQ. The CDR3 sequence is 13 residues long. The germline V and J ends were trimmed by 4 bases and 6 bases, with 13 bases remaining between them. Written as DNA, the CDR3 is TGCGCCAGCAGCAGTGGGACGGTTCATGGCTACACCTTC. It codes for CASSSGTVHGYTF.

This clonotype has more than one count but fewer than ten. At one of its ends the junction is not consistent with the germline gene, which may arise from a read error. The J gene is TRBJ1-6, the V gene TRBV12-3 or TRBV12-4; maybe TRBD1 (5 bases). The CDR3 runs 12 residues. The CDR3 DNA reads as TGTGCCGGCAGTTTCGCAGGGTTCCCCCTCCACTTT. This sequence encodes CAGSFAGFPLHF.

The gene calls are TRBV12-3 or TRBV12-4 and TRBJ2-3, with TRBD2 matching 10 bases. V lost 6 bases and J lost 3; bases outside the gene matches: 6. The CDR3 has 15 residues. DNA of the CDR3: TGTGCCAGCAGACCCGGTAGCGGGGGGACAGATACGCAGTATTTT. The encoded protein is CASRPGSGGTDTQYF.

This clonotype was picked up many times. V gene TRBV20-1 combines with J gene TRBJ1-6, with TRBD1 as a possible D gene (6 bases). Trimming removed 2 bases at V and 7 bases at J, with 18 bases between. The CDR3 sequence is 16 residues long. Germline V gives CDR1 DFQATT, CDR2 SNEGSKA (reference sequence). For the CDR3, the DNA is TGCAGTGCTAGACAGGCGGGGGCGCGCGTGAATTCACCCCTCCACTTT. Protein sequence: CSARQAGARVNSPLHF.

This clonotype has a handful of counts. This chain joins TRBV5-4 and TRBJ2-5; 14 bases align to TRBD2. The CDR3 consists of 14 residues. Germline CDR1 reads SGHNT; CDR2 reads YYREEE (reference sequence). Losses at the gene ends were 5 bases for V and 4 bases for J; bases not matched to a gene: 1. The CDR3 DNA reads TGTGCCAGCAGTGGACTAGCGGGAGGAGAGACCCAGTACTTC. Protein sequence: CASSGLAGGETQYF.

Turning to this clonotype: A much larger clone differs by one base, so this may be a read error. V gene TRBV6-9 combines with J gene TRBJ2-2; TRBD2 might be the D (5 bases). The germline CDR1 and CDR2 sequences are MNHGY and SVAAGI. The CDR3 loop spans 14 amino acids. The CDR3 region has the DNA TGTGCCAGCAGTTACGGCACTTACACCGGGGAGCCGTTTTTT. Protein: CASSYGTYTGEPFF.

This clonotype has a count of ten or more. The genes are TRBV20-1 and TRBJ2-7; TRBD1 agrees at 8 bases. V lost 6 bases, J lost 2 bases, and 9 bases stayed unmatched. CDR3 length: 14 residues. CDR1 is DFQATT, CDR2 SNEGSKA, per germline (reference sequence). The CDR3 protein is CSAQTGEPPYEQYF. CDR3 nucleotide sequence: TGCAGTGCGCAGACAGGGGAGCCACCCTACGAGCAGTACTTC.

On this clonotype itself: Lacking the conserved final phenylalanine or tryptophan, this CDR3 likely reflects a read error. The chain uses TRBV4-1 and TRBJ2-1; a possible D gene is TRBD2 (5 bases). The V end lost 0 bases, the J end lost 8 bases, and 20 bases lay between the germline ends. The CDR3 is 17 residues long. Germline CDR1 MGHRA, CDR2 YSYEKL. The CDR3, as DNA: TGCGCCAGCAGCCAAGACCCCCCGGGATACGGTATAGATGAGCAGTTCCTC. This sequence encodes CASSQDPPGYGIDEQFL.

At least ten counts were recorded for this clonotype. This chain connects TRBV10-3 to TRBJ2-1; D possibly corresponds to TRBD2 (5 bases). There are 14 residues in the CDR3. From germline, CDR1 is ENHRY and CDR2 SYGVKD. V gave up 2 bases and J gave up 9 bases, with 14 bases separating them. CDR3 amino acids: CAISEAQRSGEQFF. CDR3 coding DNA: TGTGCCATCAGTGAGGCACAGCGGTCAGGTGAGCAGTTCTTC.

The sample holds a few counts of this clonotype. The chain combines TRBV24-1 with TRBJ1-2; D remains ambiguous. V was trimmed by 3 bases and J by 4 bases, leaving 11 bases between them. CDR1 is KGHDR and CDR2 is SFDVKD in the germline V gene. This CDR3 is 14 amino acids long. CDR3 coding DNA: TGTGCCACCAGTGATCCTGACGAGGGCTATGGCTACACCTTC. Translating gives CATSDPDEGYGYTF.

This clonotype has more than one count but fewer than ten. The chain joins TRBV5-4 to TRBJ2-3, with D unresolved. V was shortened by 0 bases and J by 5 bases, with 7 bases between the two germline ends. The germline V gene has CDR1 SGHNT and CDR2 YYREEE (reference sequence). There are 13 residues in the CDR3. CDR3 DNA: TGTGCCAGCAGCTTGGGCAGGATAGATACGCAGTATTTT. This gives the protein CASSLGRIDTQYF.

The table lists this clonotype with many counts. The rearrangement links TRBV20-1 to TRBJ2-7; D gene ambiguous. There are 14 residues in the CDR3. Trimming stripped 0 bases from V and 0 bases from J, with 9 bases between. Germline lookup yields CDR1 DFQATT and CDR2 SNEGSKA (reference sequence). DNA for the CDR3: TGCAGTGCTAGAGAGGCATTCAACTCCTACGAGCAGTACTTC. Amino acid sequence: CSAREAFNSYEQYF.

This clonotype was observed many times. The chain has TRBV12-3 or TRBV12-4 and TRBJ1-1; no clear D. The CDR3 is 12 amino acids. The germline V and J ends were trimmed by 2 bases and 4 bases, with 5 bases remaining between them. The CDR3 coding sequence is TGTGCCAGCAGTTTATCAACCACTGAAGCTTTCTTT. Its protein product is CASSLSTTEAFF.